The 4 T cell receptor beta chains below all came from one sample that was sequenced in a study of cytomegalovirus exposure and HLA in healthy donors. The PCR ran on 60 Vbeta and 13 Jbeta primers. TCRdb keeps only in-frame clones here, not all; method: immunoSEQ multiplex PCR. The sample contains 200,000 or so clones, 75% to 90% of which appear only once. The sequencing sample was made of PBMCs. The origin of the receptors is a woman between 45 and 60 years old in good health and CMV-seropositive.

V gene TRBV19 combines with J gene TRBJ1-6; 7 nucleotides align to TRBD1. The germline gives CDR1 LNHDA, CDR2 SQIVND (reference sequence). This CDR3 spans 15 amino acids. After removal of 3 bases from V and 11 bases from J, the junction contained 10 bases not matched to a gene. CDR3 coding DNA: TGTGCCAGTAGTATCGGAGGGGGCTCAACGGCACCCCTCCACTTT. It specifies CASSIGGGSTAPLHF.

The chain combines TRBV11-3 with TRBJ2-1, with TRBD2 identical over 8 bases. The ends lost 3 bases at V and 1 base at J; junction bases unmatched: 2. The CDR3 runs 15 residues. CDR1 is SGHNT and CDR2 is YENEEA in the germline V gene. In DNA form, the CDR3 reads TGTGCCAGCAGCTTCGGGGGGGGTTCCTACAATGAGCAGTTCTTC. Encoded protein: CASSFGGGSYNEQFF.

This chain connects TRBV5-5 to TRBJ1-6; TRBD1 aligns across 8 bases. The CDR3 spans 14 residues. The germline V gene encodes CDR1 SGHKS and CDR2 YYEKEE (reference sequence). V lost 4 bases and J lost 9; bases outside the gene matches: 6. Here the CDR3 reads CASSLDRVSSPLHF. CDR3 in DNA: TGTGCCAGCAGCCTGGACAGGGTGAGTTCACCCCTCCACTTT.

The chain carries TRBV2 and TRBJ2-5; 13 nucleotides align to TRBD2. The J segment lost 5 bases and the V segment lost 5 bases, leaving 5 bases of the junction unmatched. CDR3 size: 15 residues. Germline values: CDR1 SNHLY, CDR2 FYNNEI. The DNA of the CDR3 is TGTGCCAGCAGTTCACTAGCGGGGGGGCGGGAGACCCAGTACTTC. Its translation: CASSSLAGGRETQYF.